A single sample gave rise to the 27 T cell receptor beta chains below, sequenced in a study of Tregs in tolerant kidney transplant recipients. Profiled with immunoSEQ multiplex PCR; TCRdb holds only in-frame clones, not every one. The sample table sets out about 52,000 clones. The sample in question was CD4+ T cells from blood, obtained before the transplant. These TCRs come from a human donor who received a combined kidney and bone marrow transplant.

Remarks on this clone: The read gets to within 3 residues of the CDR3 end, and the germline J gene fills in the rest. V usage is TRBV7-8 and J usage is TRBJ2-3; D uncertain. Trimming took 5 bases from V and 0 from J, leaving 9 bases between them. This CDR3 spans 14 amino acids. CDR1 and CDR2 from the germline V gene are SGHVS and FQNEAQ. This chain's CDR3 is CASSRETSTDTQYF. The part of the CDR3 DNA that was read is TGTGCCAGCAGCCGAGAGACTAGCACAGATACG.

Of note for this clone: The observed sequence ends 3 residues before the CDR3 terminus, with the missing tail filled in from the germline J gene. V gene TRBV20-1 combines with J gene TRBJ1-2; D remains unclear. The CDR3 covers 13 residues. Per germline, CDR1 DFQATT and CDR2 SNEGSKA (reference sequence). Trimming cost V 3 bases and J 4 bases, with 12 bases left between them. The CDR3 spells CSASGQAGYGYTF. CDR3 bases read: TGCAGTGCTAGTGGCCAGGCCGGCTATGGC.

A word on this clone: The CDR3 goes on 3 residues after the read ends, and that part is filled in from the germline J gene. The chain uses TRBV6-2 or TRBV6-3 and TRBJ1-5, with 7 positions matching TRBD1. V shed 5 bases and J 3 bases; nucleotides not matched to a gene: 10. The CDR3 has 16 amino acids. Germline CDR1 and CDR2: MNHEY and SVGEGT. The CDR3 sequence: CASSPRDRVFNQPQHF. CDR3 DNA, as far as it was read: TGTGCCAGCAGTCCCCGGGACAGAGTTTTCAATCAGCCC.

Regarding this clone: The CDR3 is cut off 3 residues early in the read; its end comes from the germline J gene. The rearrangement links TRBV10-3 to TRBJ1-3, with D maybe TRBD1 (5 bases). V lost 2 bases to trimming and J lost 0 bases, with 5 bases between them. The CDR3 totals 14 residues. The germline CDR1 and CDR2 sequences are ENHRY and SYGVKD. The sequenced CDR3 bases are TGTGCCATCAGTGAGGACAGCTCTGGAAACACC. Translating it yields CAISEDSSGNT. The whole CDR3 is CAISEDSSGNTIYF.

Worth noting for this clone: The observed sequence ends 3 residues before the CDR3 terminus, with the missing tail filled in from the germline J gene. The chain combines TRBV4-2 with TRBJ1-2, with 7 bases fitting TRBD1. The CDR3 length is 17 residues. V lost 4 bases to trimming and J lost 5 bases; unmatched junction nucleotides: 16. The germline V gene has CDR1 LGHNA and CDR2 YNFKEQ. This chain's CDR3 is CASSRPIGQELGYGYTF. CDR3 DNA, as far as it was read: TGTGCCAGCAGCCGCCCCATCGGACAGGAGCTAGGATATGGC.

The CDR3 is CASSIAADPRVQETQYF. The CDR3 bases that were read are TGTGCCAGTAGTATAGCGGCCGATCCGAGGGTCCAAGAGACC. The chain joins TRBV19 to TRBJ2-5, with TRBD2 as a possible D gene (5 bases). The CDR3 end lies 3 residues beyond the end of the read and is filled in from the germline J gene. The ends were cut back, 1 base at V and 1 base at J, with 16 bases in the middle. CDR1 is LNHDA, CDR2 SQIVND, per germline (reference sequence). The CDR3 sequence is 17 residues long. Full variable domain (missing parts from reference TRBV19 and TRBJ2-5): DGGITQSPKYLFRKEGQNVTLSCEQNLNHDAMYWYRQDPGQGLRLIYYSQIVNDFQKGDIAEGYSVSREKKESFPLTVTSAQKNPTAFYLCASSIAADPRVQETQYFGPGTRLLVL.

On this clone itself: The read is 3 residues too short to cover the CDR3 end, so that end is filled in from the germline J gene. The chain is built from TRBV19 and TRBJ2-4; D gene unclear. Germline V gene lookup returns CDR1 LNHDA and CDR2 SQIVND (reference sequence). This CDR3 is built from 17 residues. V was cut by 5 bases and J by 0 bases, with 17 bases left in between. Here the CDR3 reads CASSSPGSLLAKNIQYF. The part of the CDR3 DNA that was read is TGTGCCAGTAGTTCCCCCGGTTCGCTATTAGCCAAAAACATT.

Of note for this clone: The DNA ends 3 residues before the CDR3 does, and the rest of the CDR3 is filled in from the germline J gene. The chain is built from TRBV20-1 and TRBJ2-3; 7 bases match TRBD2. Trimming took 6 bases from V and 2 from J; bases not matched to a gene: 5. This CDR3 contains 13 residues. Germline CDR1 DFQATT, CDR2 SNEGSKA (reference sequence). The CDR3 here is CSAPGLNTDTQYF. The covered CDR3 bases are TGCAGTGCCCCGGGACTAAACACAGATACG.

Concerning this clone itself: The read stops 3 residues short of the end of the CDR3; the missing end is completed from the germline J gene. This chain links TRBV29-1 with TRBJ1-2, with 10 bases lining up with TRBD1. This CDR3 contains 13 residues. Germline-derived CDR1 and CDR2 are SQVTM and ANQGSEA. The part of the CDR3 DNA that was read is TGCATCAGTGAGGGGGGGACAGGGGATGGC. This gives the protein CISEGGTGDG. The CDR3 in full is CISEGGTGDGYTF.

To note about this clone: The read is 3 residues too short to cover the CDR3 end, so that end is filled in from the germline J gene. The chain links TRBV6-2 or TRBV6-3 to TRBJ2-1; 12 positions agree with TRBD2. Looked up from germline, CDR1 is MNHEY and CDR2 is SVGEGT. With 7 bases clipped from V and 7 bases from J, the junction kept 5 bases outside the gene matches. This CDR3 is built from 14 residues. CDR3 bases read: TGTGCCAGCAAGGGACTAGCGGGTAAGAATGAG. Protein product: CASKGLAGKNE. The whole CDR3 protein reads CASKGLAGKNEQFF.

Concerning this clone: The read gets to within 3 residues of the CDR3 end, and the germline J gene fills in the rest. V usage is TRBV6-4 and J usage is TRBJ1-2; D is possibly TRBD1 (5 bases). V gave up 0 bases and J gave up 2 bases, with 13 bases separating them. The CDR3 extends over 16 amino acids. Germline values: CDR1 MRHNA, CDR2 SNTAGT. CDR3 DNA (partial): TGTGCCAGCAGTGACTCGTTCCGCGGGGGAAACTATGGC. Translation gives CASSDSFRGGNYG. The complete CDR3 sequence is CASSDSFRGGNYGYTF.

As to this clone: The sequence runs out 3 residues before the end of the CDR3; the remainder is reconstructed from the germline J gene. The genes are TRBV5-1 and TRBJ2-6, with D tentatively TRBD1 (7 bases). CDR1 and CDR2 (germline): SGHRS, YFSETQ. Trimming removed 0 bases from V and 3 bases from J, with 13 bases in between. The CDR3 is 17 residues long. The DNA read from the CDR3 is TGCGCCAGCAGCTTGGGGCAGGGGGGATTTGGGGCCAACGTC. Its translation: CASSLGQGGFGANV. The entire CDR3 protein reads CASSLGQGGFGANVLTF.

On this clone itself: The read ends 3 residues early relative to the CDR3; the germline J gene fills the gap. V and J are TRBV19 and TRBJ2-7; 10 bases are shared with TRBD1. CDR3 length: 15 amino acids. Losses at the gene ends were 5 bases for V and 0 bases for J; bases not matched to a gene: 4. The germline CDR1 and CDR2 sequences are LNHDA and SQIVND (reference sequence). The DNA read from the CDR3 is TGTGCCAGTAGTGCACGACAGGGGGCCTCCTACGAG. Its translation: CASSARQGASYE. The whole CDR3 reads CASSARQGASYEQYF.

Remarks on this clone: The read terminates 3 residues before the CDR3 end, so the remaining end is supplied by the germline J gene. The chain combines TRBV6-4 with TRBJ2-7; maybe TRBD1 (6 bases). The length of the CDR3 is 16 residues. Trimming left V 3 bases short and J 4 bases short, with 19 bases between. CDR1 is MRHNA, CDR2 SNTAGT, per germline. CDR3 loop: CASSEGHKGPSYEQYF. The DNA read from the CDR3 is TGTGCCAGCAGTGAGGGACACAAAGGCCCCTCATACGAG.

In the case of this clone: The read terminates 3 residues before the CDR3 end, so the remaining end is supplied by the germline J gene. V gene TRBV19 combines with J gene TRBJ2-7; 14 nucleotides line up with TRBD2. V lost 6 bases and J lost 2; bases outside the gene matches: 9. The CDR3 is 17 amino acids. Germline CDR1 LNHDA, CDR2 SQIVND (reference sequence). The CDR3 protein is CASSPTSGGGGTYEQYF. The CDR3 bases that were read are TGTGCCAGTAGCCCGACTAGCGGGGGGGGTGGTACCTACGAG.

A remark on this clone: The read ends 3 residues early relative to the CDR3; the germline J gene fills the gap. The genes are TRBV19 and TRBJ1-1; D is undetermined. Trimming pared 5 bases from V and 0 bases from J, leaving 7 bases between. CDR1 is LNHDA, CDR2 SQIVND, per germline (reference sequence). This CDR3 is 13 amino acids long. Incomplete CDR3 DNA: TGTGCCAGTAGTTCTCAGGTGAACACTGAA. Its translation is CASSSQVNTE. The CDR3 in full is CASSSQVNTEAFF.

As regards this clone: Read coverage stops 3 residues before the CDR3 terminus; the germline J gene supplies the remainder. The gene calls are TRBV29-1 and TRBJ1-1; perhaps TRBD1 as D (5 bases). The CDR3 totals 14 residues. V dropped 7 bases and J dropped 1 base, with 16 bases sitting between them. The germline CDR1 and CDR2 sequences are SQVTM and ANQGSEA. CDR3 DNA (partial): TGCAGCGGTTCGGGACTGAATTCGAACACTGAA. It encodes CSGSGLNSNTE. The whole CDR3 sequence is CSGSGLNSNTEAFF.

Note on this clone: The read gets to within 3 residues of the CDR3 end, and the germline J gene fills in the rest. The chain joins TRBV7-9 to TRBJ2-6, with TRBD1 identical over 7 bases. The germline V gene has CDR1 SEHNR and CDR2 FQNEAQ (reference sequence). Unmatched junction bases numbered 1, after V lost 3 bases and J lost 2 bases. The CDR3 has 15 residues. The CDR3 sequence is CASSLGQPGANVLTF. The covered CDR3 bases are TGTGCCAGCAGCTTGGGACAGCCTGGGGCCAACGTC.

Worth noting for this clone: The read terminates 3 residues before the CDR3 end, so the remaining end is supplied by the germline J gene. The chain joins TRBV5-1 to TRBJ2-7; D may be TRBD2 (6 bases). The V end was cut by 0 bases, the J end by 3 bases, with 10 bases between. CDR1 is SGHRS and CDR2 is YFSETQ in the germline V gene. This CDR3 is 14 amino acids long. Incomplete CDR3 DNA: TGCGCCAGCAGCTTGGCCCAGGGAGGCTACGAG. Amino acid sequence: CASSLAQGGYE. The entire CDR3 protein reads CASSLAQGGYEQYF.

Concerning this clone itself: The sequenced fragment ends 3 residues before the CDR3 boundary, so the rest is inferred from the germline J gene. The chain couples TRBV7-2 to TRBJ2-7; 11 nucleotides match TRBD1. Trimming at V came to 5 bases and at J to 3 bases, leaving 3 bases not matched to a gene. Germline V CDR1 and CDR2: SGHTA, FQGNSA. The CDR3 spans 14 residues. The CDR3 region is CASSPDRGLYEQYF. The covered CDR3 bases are TGTGCCAGCAGCCCGGACAGGGGGCTCTACGAG.

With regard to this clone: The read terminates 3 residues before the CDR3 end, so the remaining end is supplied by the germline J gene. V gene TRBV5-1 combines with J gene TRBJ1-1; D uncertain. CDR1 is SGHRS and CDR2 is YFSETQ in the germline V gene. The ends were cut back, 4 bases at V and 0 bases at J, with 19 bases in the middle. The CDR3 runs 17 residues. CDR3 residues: CASSNHSPGVMNTEAFF. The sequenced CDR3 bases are TGCGCCAGCAGCAACCACTCCCCCGGGGTGATGAACACTGAA.

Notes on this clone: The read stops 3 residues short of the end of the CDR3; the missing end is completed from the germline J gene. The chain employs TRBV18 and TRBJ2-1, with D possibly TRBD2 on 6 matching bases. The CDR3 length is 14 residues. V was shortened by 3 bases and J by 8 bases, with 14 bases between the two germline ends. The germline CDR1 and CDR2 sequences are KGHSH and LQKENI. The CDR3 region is CASSPPPGVYEQFF. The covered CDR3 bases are TGTGCCAGCTCACCTCCGCCGGGGGTCTATGAG. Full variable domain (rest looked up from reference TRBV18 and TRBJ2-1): NAGVMQNPRHLVRRRGQEARLRCSPMKGHSHVYWYRQLPEEGLKFMVYLQKENIIDESGMPKERFSAEFPKEGPSILRIQQVVRGDSAAYFCASSPPPGVYEQFFGPGTRLTVL.

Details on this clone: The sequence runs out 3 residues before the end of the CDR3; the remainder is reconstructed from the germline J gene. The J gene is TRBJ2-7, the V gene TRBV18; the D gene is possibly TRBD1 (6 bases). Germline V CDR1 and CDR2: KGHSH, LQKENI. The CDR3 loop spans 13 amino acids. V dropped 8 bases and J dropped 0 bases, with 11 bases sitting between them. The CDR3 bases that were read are TGTGCCAGCCGCTTGGGGGCCTCCTACGAG. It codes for CASRLGASYE. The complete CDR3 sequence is CASRLGASYEQYF.

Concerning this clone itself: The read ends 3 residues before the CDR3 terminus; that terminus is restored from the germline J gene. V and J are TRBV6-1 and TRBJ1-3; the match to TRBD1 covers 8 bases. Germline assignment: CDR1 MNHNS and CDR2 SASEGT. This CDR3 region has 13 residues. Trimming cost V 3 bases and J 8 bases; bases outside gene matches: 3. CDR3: CASSETGVDTIYF. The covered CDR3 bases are TGTGCCAGCAGTGAGACAGGGGTAGACACC.

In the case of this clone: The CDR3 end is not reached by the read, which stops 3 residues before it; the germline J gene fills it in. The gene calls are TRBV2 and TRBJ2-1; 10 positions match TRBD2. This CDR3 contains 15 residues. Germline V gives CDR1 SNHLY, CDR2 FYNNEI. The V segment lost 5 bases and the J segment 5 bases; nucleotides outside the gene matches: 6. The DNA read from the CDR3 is TGTGCCAGCAGTACATCCGGACTAGCGGACAATGAG. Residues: CASSTSGLADNE. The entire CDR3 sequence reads CASSTSGLADNEQFF.

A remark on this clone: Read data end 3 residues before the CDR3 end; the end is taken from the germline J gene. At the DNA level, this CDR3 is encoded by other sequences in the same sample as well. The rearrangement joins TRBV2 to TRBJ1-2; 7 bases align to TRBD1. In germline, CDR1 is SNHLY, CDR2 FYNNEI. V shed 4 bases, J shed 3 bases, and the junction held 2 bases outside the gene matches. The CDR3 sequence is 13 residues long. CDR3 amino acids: CASSVGGHYGYTF. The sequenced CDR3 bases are TGTGCCAGCAGTGTAGGGGGCCACTATGGC. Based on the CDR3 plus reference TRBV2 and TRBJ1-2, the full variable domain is EPEVTQTPSHQVTQMGQEVILRCVPISNHLYFYWYRQILGQKVEFLVSFYNNEISEKSEIFDDQFSVERPDGSNFTLKIRSTKLEDSAMYFCASSVGGHYGYTFGSGTRLTVV.

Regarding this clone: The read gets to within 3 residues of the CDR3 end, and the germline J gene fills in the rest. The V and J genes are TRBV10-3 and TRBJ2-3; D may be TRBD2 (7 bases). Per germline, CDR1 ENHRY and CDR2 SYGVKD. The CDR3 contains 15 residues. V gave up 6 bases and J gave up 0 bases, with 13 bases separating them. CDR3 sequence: CAIRGGQASTDTQYF. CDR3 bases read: TGTGCCATCAGGGGGGGGCAGGCGAGCACAGATACG.